This TCR beta chain was obtained from a study of shared clonotypes between healthy human individuals. Germline loops: CDR1 MDHEN, CDR2 SYDVKM. CDR3 length: 15 amino acids. V was clipped by 5 bases and J by 0 bases, with 13 bases between them. It was at deep level that the assay was run. Evenly divided among several immunoSEQ plates was the genomic DNA of each subset. TCRdb's copy holds only in-frame clones and misses some; the assay was immunoSEQ multiplex PCR. The sample shows approximately 92,000 clones, 60% to 75% of them seen only once. As regards this clone: What it binds is unknown.

Study-wide results and limits: Generally, naive subsets came out with larger estimated richness than memory subsets. Sorted-subset sequencing was shown by rarefaction to be incomplete despite large depth.

The sequencing input was memory CD8+ T cells sorted from blood. As for subset: CD45RO+ cells pooled with CCR7-negative TemRA cells. This sequence originates from a man between 25 and 39 years old in good health. This sequence joins TRBV28 and TRBJ1-1, with D possibly matching TRBD1 (5 bases). The CDR3 is CASSRGTHMNTEAFF. As DNA, the CDR3 is TGTGCCAGCAGTCGCGGGACCCACATGAACACTGAAGCTTTCTTT.